This T cell receptor beta chain was sequenced for a study of T cells in Graves' hyperthyroidism and ophthalmopathy. This clonotype was counted many times. Researchers took RNA transcripts and amplified the TCR beta CDR3 regions from them. Using the HTBI primer set, a first-round RT-PCR was run on the TCR CDR3. TCRdb passed the multiplex PCR reads through MiXCR, listing each CDR3 protein once. The data hold about 350,000 distinct CDR3 sequences, with roughly 15% observed a single time. Germline lookup yields CDR1 SNHLY and CDR2 FYNNEI. CDR3 size: 15 residues. The V and J ends lost 2 bases and 3 bases respectively, with 11 bases between them.

This clonotype originated in a woman aged 55 to 70 with Graves' ophthalmopathy. This chain uses TRBV2 with TRBJ2-1; no clear D gene. Source material: blood. This chain's CDR3 is CASSEQQKLYNEQFF. The CDR3 nucleotides are TGTGCCAGCAGTGAACAACAGAAACTCTACAATGAGCAGTTCTTC.